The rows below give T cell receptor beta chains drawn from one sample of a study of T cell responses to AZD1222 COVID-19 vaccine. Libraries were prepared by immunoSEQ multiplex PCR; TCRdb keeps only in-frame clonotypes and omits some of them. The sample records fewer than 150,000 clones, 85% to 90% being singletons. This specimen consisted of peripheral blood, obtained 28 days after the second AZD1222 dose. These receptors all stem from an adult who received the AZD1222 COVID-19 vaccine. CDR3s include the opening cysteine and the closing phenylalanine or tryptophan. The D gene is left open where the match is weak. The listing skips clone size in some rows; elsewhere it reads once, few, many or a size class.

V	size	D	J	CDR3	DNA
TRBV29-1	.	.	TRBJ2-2	CSVGTGANTGELFF	TGCAGCGTCGGGACGGGGGCGAACACCGGGGAGCTGTTTTTT
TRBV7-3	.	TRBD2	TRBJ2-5	CASSFGSGRSMETQYF	TGTGCCAGCAGCTTCGGTAGCGGGAGAAGCATGGAGACCCAGTACTTC
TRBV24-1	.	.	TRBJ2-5	CATRFGETQYF	TGTGCCACCAGGTTCGGGGAGACCCAGTACTTC
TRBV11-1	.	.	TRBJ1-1	CASSPRQLNTEAFF	TGTGCCAGCAGCCCCCGACAGTTGAACACTGAAGCTTTCTTT
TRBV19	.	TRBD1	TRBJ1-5	CASSFGQVLAQPQHF	TGTGCCAGTAGTTTCGGACAGGTTTTAGCCCAGCCCCAGCATTTT
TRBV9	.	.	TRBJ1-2	CASSVARGSGAGYTF	TGTGCCAGCAGCGTTGCTCGAGGATCGGGAGCTGGCTACACCTTC
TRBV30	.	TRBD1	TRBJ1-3	CAWSVRDRAENTIYF	TGTGCCTGGAGTGTACGGGACAGGGCAGAAAACACCATATATTTT
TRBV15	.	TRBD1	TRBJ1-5	CATQGQGNQPQHF	TGTGCCACCCAAGGACAGGGCAATCAGCCCCAGCATTTT
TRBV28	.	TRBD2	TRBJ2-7	CASSTSGRAVEQYF	TGTGCCAGCAGTACTAGCGGGAGGGCCGTCGAGCAGTACTTC
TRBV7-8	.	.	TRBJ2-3	CASSLLPSSTDTQYF	TGTGCCAGCAGCCTACTCCCATCGAGCACAGATACGCAGTATTTT
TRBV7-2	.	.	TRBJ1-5	CASSLESLQRNQPQHF	TGTGCCAGCAGCTTAGAGTCGTTGCAGCGCAATCAGCCCCAGCATTTT
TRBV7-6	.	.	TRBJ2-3	CASSLRLRGRQYF	TGTGCCAGCAGCTTAAGGTTGCGGGGACGACAGTATTTT
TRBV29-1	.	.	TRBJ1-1	CSVYNQGTEAFF	TGCAGCGTTTACAATCAGGGCACTGAAGCTTTCTTT
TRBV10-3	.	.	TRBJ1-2	CAISEGLNYGYTF	TGTGCCATCAGTGAGGGACTGAATTATGGCTACACCTTC
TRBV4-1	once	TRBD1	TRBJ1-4	CASSQQSTGGVATNEKLFF	TGCGCCAGCAGCCAACAATCGACAGGGGGCGTCGCAACTAATGAAAAACTGTTTTTT
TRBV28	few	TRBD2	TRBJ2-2	CASCSGRNTGELFF	TGTGCCAGTTGTAGCGGGAGAAACACCGGGGAGCTGTTTTTT
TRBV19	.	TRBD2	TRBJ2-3	CASSIGLARTDTQYF	TGTGCCAGTAGTATAGGACTAGCAAGGACAGATACGCAGTATTTT
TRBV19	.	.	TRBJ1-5	CASSTGQVYQPQHF	TGTGCCAGTAGTACGGGGCAGGTTTATCAGCCCCAGCATTTT
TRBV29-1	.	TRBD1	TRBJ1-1	CSTRQGTGTEAFF	TGCAGCACCCGACAGGGGACGGGAACTGAAGCTTTCTTT
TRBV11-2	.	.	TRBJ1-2	CASRTAYGYTF	TGTGCCAGCAGAACAGCCTATGGCTACACCTTC
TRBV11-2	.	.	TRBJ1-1	CASSLGEDTEAFF	TGTGCCAGCAGCTTAGGAGAGGACACTGAAGCTTTCTTT
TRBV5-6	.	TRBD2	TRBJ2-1	CASSFFVGRGDEQFF	TGTGCCAGCAGCTTTTTCGTCGGGAGGGGCGATGAGCAGTTCTTC
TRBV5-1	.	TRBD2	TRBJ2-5	CASNSGGSETQYF	TGCGCCAGCAATTCGGGGGGGTCGGAGACCCAGTACTTC
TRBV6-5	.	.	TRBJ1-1	CASRIIGPNTEAFF	TGTGCCAGCAGAATCATCGGGCCGAACACTGAAGCTTTCTTT
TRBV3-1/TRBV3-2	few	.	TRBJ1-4	CASSQGESNEKLFF	TGTGCCAGCAGCCAAGGGGAGTCTAATGAAAAACTGTTTTTT
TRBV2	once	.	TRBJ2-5	CASSERSKQETQYF	TGTGCCAGCAGTGAACGGTCTAAACAAGAGACCCAGTACTTC